The next 9 T cell receptor beta chains were all read from a single sample in a study of blood T cell repertoires in COVID-19. Generated by immunoSEQ multiplex PCR, the TCRdb table keeps only in-frame clones and is missing some. The table shows about 240,000 clones, with approximately 86% occurring only once. Sequenced sample: PBMCs or T cells enriched from blood (not recorded which). These receptors were taken from a woman aged 40-49 years with acute COVID-19.

The chain links TRBV7-2 to TRBJ2-1, with TRBD2 matching over 11 bases. Germline-derived CDR1 and CDR2 are SGHTA and FQGNSA. V shed 1 base, J shed 4 bases, and the junction held 3 bases outside the gene matches. The CDR3 totals 16 residues. CDR3: CASSLEPSGGYNEQFF. As DNA, the CDR3 is TGTGCCAGCAGCTTAGAGCCTAGCGGGGGGTACAATGAGCAGTTCTTC.

The V call is TRBV2, the J call TRBJ2-7; 10 bases match TRBD2. Germline-derived CDR1 and CDR2 are SNHLY and FYNNEI. This CDR3 has 15 amino acids. J was trimmed by 7 bases and V by 8 bases; bases with no gene match: 14. The CDR3 nucleotides read TGTGCCAGCCGGGGGCTAGCGGGAGCCCTGGGAGAGCAGTACTTC. Protein: CASRGLAGALGEQYF. Supplemented by reference TRBV2 and TRBJ2-7, the full variable domain reads EPEVTQTPSHQVTQMGQEVILRCVPISNHLYFYWYRQILGQKVEFLVSFYNNEISEKSEIFDDQFSVERPDGSNFTLKIRSTKLEDSAMYFCASRGLAGALGEQYFGPGTRLTVT.

Concerning this clone: The junction departs from the called germline gene at one end, perhaps through a read error. The V call is TRBV7-7, the J call TRBJ2-1; possibly TRBD2 for D (6 bases). CDR3 length: 13 amino acids. Germline V lookup: CDR1 SSHAT, CDR2 FNYEAQ (reference sequence). The DNA for the CDR3 is TGTGCTAGCAGCTTAGAGCTTGCGGGAGAGCAGTTCTTC. Residues: CASSLELAGEQFF.

The V gene is TRBV2, the J gene TRBJ2-3; no reliable D call. The CDR3 sequence is 11 residues long. The ends were cut back, 2 bases at V and 8 bases at J, with 5 bases in the middle. Germline CDR1 reads SNHLY; CDR2 reads FYNNEI. CDR3 residues: CASSESVTQYF. CDR3 DNA: TGTGCCAGCAGTGAATCTGTTACGCAGTATTTT.

The rearrangement joins TRBV7-8 to TRBJ2-5, with TRBD2 matching over 8 bases. CDR1 SGHVS and CDR2 FQNEAQ come from the germline V gene. The CDR3 loop spans 14 amino acids. With V trimmed by 1 base and J by 5 bases, 3 bases remained unmatched. CDR3: CASSLERGMETQYF. The CDR3 region has the DNA TGTGCCAGCAGCTTAGAGCGGGGGATGGAGACCCAGTACTTC.

This chain joins TRBV19 and TRBJ1-2, with D perhaps TRBD1 (5 bases). In germline, CDR1 is LNHDA, CDR2 SQIVND (reference sequence). CDR3 length: 14 amino acids. Trimming removed 6 bases at V and 3 bases at J, with 14 bases between. Here the CDR3 DNA reads TGTGCCAGTAGCAAATCCAGGGAAGACTATGGCTACACCTTC. Protein sequence: CASSKSREDYGYTF.

The genes are TRBV9 and TRBJ1-4, with D uncertain. The V gene lost 0 bases and the J gene lost 2 bases, with 5 bases spanning the gap. Germline V gene sequence: CDR1 SGDLS, CDR2 YYNGEE. The CDR3 sequence is 14 residues long. The CDR3 region has the DNA TGTGCCAGCAGCGTAGAACAGACTAATGAAAAACTGTTTTTT. Translated, it gives CASSVEQTNEKLFF.

V is TRBV6-5 and J is TRBJ2-2; unclear D gene. Trimming removed 6 bases from V and 1 base from J, with 9 bases in between. Germline V CDR1 and CDR2: MNHEY, SVGAGI. The CDR3 contains 14 residues. The CDR3: CASRGSGNTGELFF. The DNA for the CDR3 is TGTGCCAGCAGGGGCTCAGGGAACACCGGGGAGCTGTTTTTT.

This chain links TRBV19 with TRBJ1-6, with no clear D. With 2 bases removed from V and 3 bases from J, the gap between germline ends came to 8 bases. Looked up from germline, CDR1 is LNHDA and CDR2 is SQIVND (reference sequence). This CDR3 has 15 amino acids. The CDR3 DNA is TGTGCCAGTAGTATACAGGTCCTCTATAATTCACCCCTCCACTTT. It yields the protein CASSIQVLYNSPLHF.